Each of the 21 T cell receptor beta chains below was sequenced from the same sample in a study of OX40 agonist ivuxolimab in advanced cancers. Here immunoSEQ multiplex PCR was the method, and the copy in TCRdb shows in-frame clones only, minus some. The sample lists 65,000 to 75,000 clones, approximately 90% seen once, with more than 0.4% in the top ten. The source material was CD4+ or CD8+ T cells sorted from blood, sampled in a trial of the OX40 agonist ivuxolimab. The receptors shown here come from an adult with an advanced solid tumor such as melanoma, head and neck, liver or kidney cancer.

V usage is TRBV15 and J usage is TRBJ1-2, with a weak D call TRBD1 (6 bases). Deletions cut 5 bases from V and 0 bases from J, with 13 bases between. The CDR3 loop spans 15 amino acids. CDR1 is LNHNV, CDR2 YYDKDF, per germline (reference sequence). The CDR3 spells CATSLNRVANYGYTF. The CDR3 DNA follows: TGTGCCACCAGCCTAAACAGGGTCGCTAACTATGGCTACACCTTC.

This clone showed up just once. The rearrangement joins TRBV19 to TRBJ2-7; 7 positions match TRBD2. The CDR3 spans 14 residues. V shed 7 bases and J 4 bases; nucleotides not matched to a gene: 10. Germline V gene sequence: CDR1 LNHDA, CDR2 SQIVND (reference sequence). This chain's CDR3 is CASNIGYGRYEQYF. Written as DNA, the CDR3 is TGTGCCAGTAATATTGGGTACGGGAGGTACGAGCAGTACTTC.

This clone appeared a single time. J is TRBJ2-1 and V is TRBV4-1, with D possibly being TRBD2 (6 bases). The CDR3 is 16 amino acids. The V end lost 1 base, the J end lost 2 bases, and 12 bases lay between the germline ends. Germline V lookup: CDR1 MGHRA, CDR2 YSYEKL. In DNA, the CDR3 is TGCGCCAGCAGCCAAGGGAGGGCCGGAACCTACAATGAGCAGTTCTTC. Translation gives CASSQGRAGTYNEQFF.

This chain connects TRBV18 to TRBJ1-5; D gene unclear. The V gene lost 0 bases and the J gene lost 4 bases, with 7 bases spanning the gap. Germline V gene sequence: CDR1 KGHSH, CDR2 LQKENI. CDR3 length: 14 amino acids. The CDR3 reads CASSPPGGNQPQHF. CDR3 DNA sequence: TGTGCCAGCTCACCACCGGGAGGGAATCAGCCCCAGCATTTT.

The DNA of the CDR3 is TGTGCCATCAGTGAAGGAAGTCAGCCTTCCTATGGCTACACCTTC. Translation: CAISEGSQPSYGYTF. This chain joins TRBV10-3 and TRBJ1-2; D not certain. V lost 3 bases and J lost 4, with 15 bases in between. CDR1 is ENHRY, CDR2 SYGVKD, per germline. The CDR3 consists of 15 residues.

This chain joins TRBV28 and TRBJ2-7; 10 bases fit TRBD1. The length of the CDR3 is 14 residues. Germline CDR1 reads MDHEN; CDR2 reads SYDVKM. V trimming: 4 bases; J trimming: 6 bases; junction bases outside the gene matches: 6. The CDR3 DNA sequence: TGTGCCAGCAGTTCCTCGGACAGGGGGGGCGAGCAGTACTTC. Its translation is CASSSSDRGGEQYF.

This chain's CDR3 is CASSRQSNRREQYF. CDR3 nucleotide sequence: TGTGCCAGCAGCCGGCAGTCGAACCGGCGGGAGCAGTACTTC. The chain has TRBV7-8 and TRBJ2-7; D call uncertain. Trimming left V 5 bases short and J 7 bases short, with 18 bases between. There are 14 residues in the CDR3. Germline-derived CDR1 and CDR2 are SGHVS and FQNEAQ.

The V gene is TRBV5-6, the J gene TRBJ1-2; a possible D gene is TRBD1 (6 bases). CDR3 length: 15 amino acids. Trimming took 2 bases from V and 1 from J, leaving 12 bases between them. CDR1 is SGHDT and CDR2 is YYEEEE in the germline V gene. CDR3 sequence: CASSLQGRLNYGYTF. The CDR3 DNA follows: TGTGCCAGCAGCTTACAGGGACGACTTAACTATGGCTACACCTTC.

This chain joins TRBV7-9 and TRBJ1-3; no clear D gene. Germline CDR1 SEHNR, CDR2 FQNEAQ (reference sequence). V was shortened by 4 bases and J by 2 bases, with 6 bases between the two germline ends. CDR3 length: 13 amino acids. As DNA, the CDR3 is TGTGCCAGCAGCTCGACGACTGGAAACACCATATATTTT. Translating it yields CASSSTTGNTIYF.

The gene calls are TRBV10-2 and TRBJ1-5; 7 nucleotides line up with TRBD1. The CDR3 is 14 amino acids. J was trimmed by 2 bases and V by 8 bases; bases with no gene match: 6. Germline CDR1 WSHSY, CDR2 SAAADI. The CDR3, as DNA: TGCGCCAGCGGGAACGACAGGGGCAATCAGCCCCAGCATTTT. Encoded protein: CASGNDRGNQPQHF.

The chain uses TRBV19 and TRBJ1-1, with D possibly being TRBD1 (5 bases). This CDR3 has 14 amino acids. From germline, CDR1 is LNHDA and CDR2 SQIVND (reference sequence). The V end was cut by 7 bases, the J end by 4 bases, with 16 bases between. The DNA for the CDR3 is TGTGCCAGTACCGTTCAGGGTTTGGGCACTGAAGCTTTCTTT. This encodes CASTVQGLGTEAFF.

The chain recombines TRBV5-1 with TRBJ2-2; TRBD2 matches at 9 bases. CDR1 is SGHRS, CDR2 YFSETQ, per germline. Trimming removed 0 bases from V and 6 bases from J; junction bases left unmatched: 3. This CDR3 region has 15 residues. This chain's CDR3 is CASSLDIAGAGELFF. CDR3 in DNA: TGCGCCAGCAGCTTGGACATAGCGGGAGCCGGGGAGCTGTTTTTT.

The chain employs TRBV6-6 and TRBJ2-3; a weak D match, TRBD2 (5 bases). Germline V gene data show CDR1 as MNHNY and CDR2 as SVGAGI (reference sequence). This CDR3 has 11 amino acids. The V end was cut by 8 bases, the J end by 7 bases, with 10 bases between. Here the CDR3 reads CASLGSNTQYF. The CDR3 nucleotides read TGTGCCAGCTTGGGGAGCAATACGCAGTATTTT.

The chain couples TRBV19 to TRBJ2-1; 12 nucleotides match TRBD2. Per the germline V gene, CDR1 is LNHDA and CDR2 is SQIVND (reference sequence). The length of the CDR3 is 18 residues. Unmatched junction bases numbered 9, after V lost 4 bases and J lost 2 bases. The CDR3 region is CASSTQMTSGSAYNEQFF. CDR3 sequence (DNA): TGTGCCAGTAGTACACAAATGACTAGCGGGAGTGCCTACAATGAGCAGTTCTTC.

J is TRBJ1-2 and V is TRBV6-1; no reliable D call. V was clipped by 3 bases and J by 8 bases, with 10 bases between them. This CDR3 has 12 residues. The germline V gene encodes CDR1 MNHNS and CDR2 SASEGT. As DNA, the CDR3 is TGTGCCAGCAGTGATAGGTCCGGCGGCTACACCTTC. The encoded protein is CASSDRSGGYTF.

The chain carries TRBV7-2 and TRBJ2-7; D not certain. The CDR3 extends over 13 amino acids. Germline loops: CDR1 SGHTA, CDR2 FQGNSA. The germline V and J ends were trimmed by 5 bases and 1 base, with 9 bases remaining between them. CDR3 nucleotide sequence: TGTGCCAGCAGCAACCCTATATCCTACGAGCAGTACTTC. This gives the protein CASSNPISYEQYF. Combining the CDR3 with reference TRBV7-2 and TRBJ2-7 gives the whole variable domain GAGVSQSPSNKVTEKGKDVELRCDPISGHTALYWYRQSLGQGLEFLIYFQGNSAPDKSGLPSDRFSAERTGGSVSTLTIQRTQQEDSAVYLCASSNPISYEQYFGPGTRLTVT.

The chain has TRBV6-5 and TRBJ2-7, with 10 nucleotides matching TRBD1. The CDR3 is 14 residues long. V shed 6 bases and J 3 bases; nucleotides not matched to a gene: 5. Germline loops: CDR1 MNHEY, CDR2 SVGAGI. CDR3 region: CASRGDRGVYEQYF. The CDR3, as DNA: TGTGCCAGCAGGGGGGACAGGGGTGTCTACGAGCAGTACTTC.

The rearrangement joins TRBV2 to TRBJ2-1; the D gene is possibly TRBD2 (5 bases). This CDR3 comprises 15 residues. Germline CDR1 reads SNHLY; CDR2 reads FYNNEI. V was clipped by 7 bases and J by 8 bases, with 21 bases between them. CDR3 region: CASIRGSGRVDEQFF. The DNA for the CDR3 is TGTGCCAGCATCCGAGGAAGCGGTCGCGTCGATGAGCAGTTCTTC.

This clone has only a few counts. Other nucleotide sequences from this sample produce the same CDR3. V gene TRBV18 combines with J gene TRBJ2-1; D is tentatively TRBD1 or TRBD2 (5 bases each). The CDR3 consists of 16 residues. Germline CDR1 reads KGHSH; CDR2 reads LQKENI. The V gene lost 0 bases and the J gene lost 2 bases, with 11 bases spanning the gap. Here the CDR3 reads CASSPPSGTTYNEQFF. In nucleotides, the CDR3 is TGTGCCAGCTCACCACCTTCCGGGACGACCTACAATGAGCAGTTCTTC.

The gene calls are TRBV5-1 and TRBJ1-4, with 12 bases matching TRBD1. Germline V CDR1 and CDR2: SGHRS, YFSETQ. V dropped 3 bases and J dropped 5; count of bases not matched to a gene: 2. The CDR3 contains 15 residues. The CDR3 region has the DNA TGCGCCAGCAGCTCCGGGACAGGGGGCAATGAAAAACTGTTTTTT. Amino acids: CASSSGTGGNEKLFF.

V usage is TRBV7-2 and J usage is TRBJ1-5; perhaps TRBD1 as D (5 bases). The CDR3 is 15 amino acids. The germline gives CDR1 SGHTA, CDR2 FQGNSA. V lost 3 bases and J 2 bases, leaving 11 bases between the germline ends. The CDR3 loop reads CASSFQGMGNQPQHF. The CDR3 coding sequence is TGTGCCAGCAGCTTCCAGGGAATGGGCAATCAGCCCCAGCATTTT.